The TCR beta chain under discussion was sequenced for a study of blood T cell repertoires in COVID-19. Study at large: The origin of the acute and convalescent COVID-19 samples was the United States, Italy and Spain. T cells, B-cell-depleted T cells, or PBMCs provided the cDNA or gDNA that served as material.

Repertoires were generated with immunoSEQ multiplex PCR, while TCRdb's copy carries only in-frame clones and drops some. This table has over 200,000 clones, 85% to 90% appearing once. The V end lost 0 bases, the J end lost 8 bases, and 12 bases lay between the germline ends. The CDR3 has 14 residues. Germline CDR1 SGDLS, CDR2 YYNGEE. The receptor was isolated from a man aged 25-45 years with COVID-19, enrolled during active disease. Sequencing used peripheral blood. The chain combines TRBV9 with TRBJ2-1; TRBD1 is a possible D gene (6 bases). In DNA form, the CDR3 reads TGTGCCAGCAGCGTAGTGGGGGCTCTGGATGAGCAGTTCTTC. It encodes CASSVVGALDEQFF.